These 22 T cell receptor beta chains were sequenced from one sample in a study of shared clonotypes between healthy human individuals. Sequenced by immunoSEQ multiplex PCR; TCRdb stores in-frame clones only, minus some. Of some 1 million clones in the sample, approximately 76% were seen once. Sequencing was done on a sample of memory CD4+ T cells sorted from blood. Indicated subset: CD45RA-negative fraction. The receptors derive from a man between 18 and 29 years old in good health.

The chain has TRBV21-1 and TRBJ1-5; the table's D call, TRBD1, was not checked against the DNA. TRBV21-1 is reported as a pseudogene. This CDR3 comprises 13 residues. CDR3 in DNA: TGTGCCAGCGGGACAGGGGGCCAACAGCCCCAGCATTTT. Its protein product is CASGTGGQQPQHF.

The J gene is TRBJ2-5, the V gene TRBV6-5, with TRBD2 identical over 12 bases. Germline CDR1 and CDR2: MNHEY and SVGAGI. CDR3 length: 14 amino acids. The V and J ends lost 7 bases and 5 bases, in that order; junction bases with no gene match: 5. This CDR3 reads CASTPSGRDETQYF. The CDR3 nucleotides read TGTGCCAGCACCCCTAGCGGGAGGGATGAGACCCAGTACTTC.

There are a few counts of this clone. The J gene is TRBJ2-7, the V gene TRBV2, with no clear D. Looked up from germline, CDR1 is SNHLY and CDR2 is FYNNEI. Trimming left V 4 bases short and J 4 bases short, with 11 bases between. This CDR3 spans 13 amino acids. CDR3 region: CASSGVGDYEQYF. The CDR3 coding sequence is TGTGCCAGCAGTGGCGTAGGAGATTACGAGCAGTACTTC. Variable domain in full (rest from reference TRBV2 and TRBJ2-7): EPEVTQTPSHQVTQMGQEVILRCVPISNHLYFYWYRQILGQKVEFLVSFYNNEISEKSEIFDDQFSVERPDGSNFTLKIRSTKLEDSAMYFCASSGVGDYEQYFGPGTRLTVT.

The CDR3 sequence is CASSQDRGTGANVLTF. In nucleotides, the CDR3 is TGTGCCAGCAGCCAAGATCGGGGGACTGGGGCCAACGTCCTGACTTTC. The chain couples TRBV14 to TRBJ2-6; tentative D call: TRBD2 (6 bases). The CDR3 is made up of 16 amino acids. Germline assignment: CDR1 SGHDN and CDR2 FVKESK. Trimming pared 0 bases from V and 2 bases from J, leaving 8 bases between.

Note on this clone: In the same sample, other DNA sequences code for this CDR3. The rearrangement uses TRBV5-1 and TRBJ2-3, with 7 bases aligning to TRBD1. The CDR3 is made up of 15 amino acids. The germline V gene encodes CDR1 SGHRS and CDR2 YFSETQ. V dropped 0 bases and J dropped 3; count of bases not matched to a gene: 4. In DNA, the CDR3 is TGCGCCAGCAGCTTGGGACAGGGACGAACAGATACGCAGTATTTT. Translated, it gives CASSLGQGRTDTQYF.

The chain carries TRBV7-9 and TRBJ2-3; D not resolved. The CDR3 runs to 12 residues. The V end lost 5 bases, the J end lost 2 bases, and 5 bases lay between the germline ends. Germline V gives CDR1 SEHNR, CDR2 FQNEAQ (reference sequence). CDR3 loop: CASSIYTDTQYF. The CDR3 DNA follows: TGTGCCAGCAGCATTTACACAGATACGCAGTATTTT.

About this clone itself: This specimen includes other DNA sequences encoding the same CDR3. The V and J genes are TRBV7-2 and TRBJ2-7; TRBD1 might be the D (6 bases). V was trimmed by 5 bases and J by 6 bases, leaving 11 bases between them. Germline CDR1 reads SGHTA; CDR2 reads FQGNSA. The CDR3 runs 12 residues. In DNA, the CDR3 is TGTGCCAGCAGCCCACAGGGTGGCGAGCAGTACTTC. The encoded protein is CASSPQGGEQYF.

This clone showed up just a few times. This may stem from a read error, because a much larger clone lies one nucleotide away. The same CDR3 is also encoded by other DNA sequences in this sample. The chain employs TRBV5-1 and TRBJ2-1; 9 bases line up with TRBD1. The CDR3 runs to 14 residues. With V trimmed by 4 bases and J by 9 bases, 8 bases remained unmatched. Germline CDR1 and CDR2: SGHRS and YFSETQ. The CDR3 sequence is CASSPGTGRPEQFF. DNA of the CDR3: TGCGCCAGCAGCCCCGGGACAGGGCGACCTGAGCAGTTCTTC.

The chain's CDR3 is CASRLDRTGELFF. The CDR3 DNA reads TGTGCCAGCAGACTCGACAGGACCGGGGAGCTGTTTTTT. J is TRBJ2-2 and V is TRBV6-1; D is possibly TRBD1 (6 bases). CDR3 length: 13 residues. Trimming took 6 bases from V and 5 from J, leaving 10 bases between them. CDR1 MNHNS and CDR2 SASEGT come from the germline V gene.

This chain uses TRBV1 with TRBJ2-3; the table's D call TRBD2 went unverified against the DNA. TRBV1 is shown as a pseudogene. This CDR3 region has 21 residues. CDR3 DNA sequence: TGCACCAGCAGCCAAGAGGAGCGGGGGGGCATGTTTTTTTTGGGCACAGATACGCAGTATTTT. Translating gives CTSSQEERGGMFFLGTDTQYF.

The rearrangement joins TRBV7-3 to TRBJ2-3; 10 bases are a match to TRBD1. The CDR3 extends over 15 amino acids. V dropped 5 bases and J dropped 0; count of bases not matched to a gene: 2. Looked up from germline, CDR1 is SGHTA and CDR2 is FQGTGA. CDR3 in DNA: TGTGCCAGCAGCGCGGGACAGGGGAGCACAGATACGCAGTATTTT. Residues: CASSAGQGSTDTQYF. Based on the CDR3 plus reference TRBV7-3 and TRBJ2-3, the full variable domain is GAGVSQTPSNKVTEKGKYVELRCDPISGHTALYWYRQSLGQGPEFLIYFQGTGAADDSGLPNDRFFAVRPEGSVSTLKIQRTERGDSAVYLCASSAGQGSTDTQYFGPGTRLTVL.

The genes are TRBV5-1 and TRBJ2-5; tentatively, D is TRBD1 or TRBD2 (5 bases each). Trimming took 4 bases from V and 5 from J, leaving 15 bases between them. The germline gives CDR1 SGHRS, CDR2 YFSETQ. The CDR3 has 14 amino acids. For the CDR3, the DNA is TGCGCCAGCAGCCGGGGCGGAGTAGGGGAGACCCAGTACTTC. This codes for CASSRGGVGETQYF.

V is TRBV7-3 and J is TRBJ1-1, with 9 positions matching TRBD1. There are 16 residues in the CDR3. Looked up from germline, CDR1 is SGHTA and CDR2 is FQGTGA. The trim removed 5 bases at V and 3 bases at J, leaving 10 bases unmatched. The CDR3 here is CASSPLGQGADTEAFF. CDR3 sequence (DNA): TGTGCCAGCAGCCCCCTGGGACAGGGAGCGGACACTGAAGCTTTCTTT.

The CDR3 is CASSQESGKEYEQYF. The CDR3 DNA reads as TGTGCCAGCAGCCAAGAATCAGGTAAAGAGTACGAGCAGTACTTC. V usage is TRBV4-2 and J usage is TRBJ2-7, with D unclear. Germline V gene data show CDR1 as LGHNA and CDR2 as YNFKEQ. The V end lost 0 bases, the J end lost 4 bases, and 13 bases lay between the germline ends. The CDR3 has 15 residues.

The chain joins TRBV7-8 to TRBJ2-7; 8 nucleotides agree with TRBD1. V shed 4 bases and J 3 bases; nucleotides not matched to a gene: 5. This CDR3 contains 14 residues. Per the germline V gene, CDR1 is SGHVS and CDR2 is FQNEAQ. The CDR3 nucleotides read TGTGCCAGCAGCTCAGGGGGCAGGGACTACGAGCAGTACTTC. It yields the protein CASSSGGRDYEQYF.

The chain combines TRBV11-3 with TRBJ2-7, with TRBD1 matching 11 bases. Germline V gives CDR1 SGHNT, CDR2 YENEEA. V gave up 10 bases and J gave up 6 bases; unmatched junction bases: 8. This CDR3 region has 13 residues. For the CDR3, the DNA is TGTGCCACCGCCCCCGGACAGGGGGCCGAGCAGTACTTC. It yields the protein CATAPGQGAEQYF.

This rearrangement joins TRBV5-5 to TRBJ2-1, with D hard to call. Germline assignment: CDR1 SGHKS and CDR2 YYEKEE (reference sequence). Trimming stripped 0 bases from V and 1 base from J, with 11 bases between. The CDR3 loop spans 16 amino acids. CDR3 region: CASSLESRPSYNEQFF. The CDR3 coding sequence is TGTGCCAGCAGCTTGGAGTCTAGGCCATCCTACAATGAGCAGTTCTTC.

The gene calls are TRBV5-1 and TRBJ2-5; no definite D call. Trimming pared 4 bases from V and 4 bases from J, leaving 8 bases between. The CDR3 is 12 residues long. The germline V gene encodes CDR1 SGHRS and CDR2 YFSETQ. CDR3 DNA: TGCGCCAGCAGCAGAATCGCAGAGACCCAGTACTTC. Protein sequence: CASSRIAETQYF.

The chain couples TRBV6-1 to TRBJ1-4; D is possibly TRBD1 (6 bases). CDR3 length: 14 residues. Germline V lookup: CDR1 MNHNS, CDR2 SASEGT. The V and J ends lost 2 bases and 8 bases respectively, with 12 bases between them. The CDR3 reads CASSETGGEEKLFF. CDR3 DNA: TGTGCCAGCAGTGAAACCGGGGGCGAGGAAAAACTGTTTTTT.

This clone appeared a single time. CDR3 coding DNA: TGTGCCAGCAGCTTAGTAGTTGGACTAGCAAGGGTAGATACGCAGTATTTT. Its translation is CASSLVVGLARVDTQYF. This rearrangement joins TRBV7-2 to TRBJ2-3; 8 bases map to TRBD2. The germline V gene encodes CDR1 SGHTA and CDR2 FQGNSA. CDR3 size: 17 residues. Germline trimming cut 1 base from V and 5 bases from J; bases unmatched to any gene: 11.

The chain uses TRBV2 and TRBJ2-1; D gene unclear. The CDR3 is 14 residues long. Between the trimmed V and J ends, which lost 0 bases and 6 bases, there was a span of 9 bases. The V gene's germline CDR1 is SNHLY and CDR2 FYNNEI. The CDR3 coding sequence is TGTGCCAGCAGTGAAGCGACAACGAGCAATGAGCAGTTCTTC. This translates into CASSEATTSNEQFF.

The chain joins TRBV6-1 to TRBJ1-5; no definite D call. The V and J ends lost 3 bases and 3 bases respectively, with 12 bases between them. CDR1 is MNHNS, CDR2 SASEGT, per germline. CDR3 length equals 15 residues. This chain's CDR3 is CASSDNTGFNQPQHF. Here the CDR3 DNA reads TGTGCCAGCAGTGATAACACGGGGTTCAATCAGCCCCAGCATTTT.